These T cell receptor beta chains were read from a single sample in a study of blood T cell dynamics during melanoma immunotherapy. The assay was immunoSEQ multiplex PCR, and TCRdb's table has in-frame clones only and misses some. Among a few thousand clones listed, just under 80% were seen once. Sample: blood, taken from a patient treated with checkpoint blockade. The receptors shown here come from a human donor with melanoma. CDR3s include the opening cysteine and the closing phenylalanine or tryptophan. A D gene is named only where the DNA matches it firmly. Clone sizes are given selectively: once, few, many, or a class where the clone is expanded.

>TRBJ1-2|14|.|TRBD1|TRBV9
TGTGCCAGCAGCGTGGGAGGACAGGGGGGTGGCTACACCTTC
CASSVGGQGGGYTF
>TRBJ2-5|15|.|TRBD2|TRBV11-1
TGTGCCAGCAGCTTAGGAACTAGCGGGGATATACCCCAGTACTTC
CASSLGTSGDIPQYF
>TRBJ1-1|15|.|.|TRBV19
TGTGCCAGTAGTATACAGGGGCCGGGGAACACTGAAGCTTTCTTT
CASSIQGPGNTEAFF
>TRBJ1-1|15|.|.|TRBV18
TGTGCCAGCTCATTTGTTCAGGGTGCTGACACTGAAGCTTTCTTT
CASSFVQGADTEAFF
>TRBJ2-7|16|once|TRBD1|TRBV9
TGTGCCAGCAGCCCTCACTCCGGGACAGGGTCGTACGAGCAGTACTTC
CASSPHSGTGSYEQYF
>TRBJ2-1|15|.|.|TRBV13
TGTGCCAGCAGCTTAGAACCCCGTGAACACAATGAGCAGTTCTTC
CASSLEPREHNEQFF
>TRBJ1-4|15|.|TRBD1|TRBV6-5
TGTGCCAGCAGTCTCTACAGGGGGAGGAAAGAAAAACTGTTTTTT
CASSLYRGRKEKLFF
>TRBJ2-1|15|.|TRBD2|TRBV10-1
TGCGCCAGCAGTGAGAGCCTAGCGGGACTCAATGAGCAGTTCTTC
CASSESLAGLNEQFF
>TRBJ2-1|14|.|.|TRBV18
TGTGCCAGCTCACCAGACAGTAGCCCCTCGAAGCAGTTCTTC
CASSPDSSPSKQFF
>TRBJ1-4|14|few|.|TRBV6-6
TGTGCCAGCGCCTGGGGTCGGGGTTATGAAAAACTGTTTTTT
CASAWGRGYEKLFF
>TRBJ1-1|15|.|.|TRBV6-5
TGTGCCAGCCATCCGGCCGTTTCTGAGTCGGCTGAAGCTTTCTTT
CASHPAVSESAEAFF
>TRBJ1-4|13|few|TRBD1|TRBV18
TGTGCCAGCTCACCGGACAGGGACGAAAAACTGTTTTTT
CASSPDRDEKLFF
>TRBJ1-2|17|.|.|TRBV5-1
TGCGCCAGCAGCTTGGCCCAGGGCCTTAGGGAGAGGAATGGCTACACCTTC
CASSLAQGLRERNGYTF
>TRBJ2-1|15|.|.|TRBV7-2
TGTGCCAGCAGCCAACAGTTGACCCAATACAATGAGCAGTTCTTC
CASSQQLTQYNEQFF
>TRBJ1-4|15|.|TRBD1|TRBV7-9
TGTGCCAGCAGCTTATGGACAGGGGAGGCTGAAAAACTGTTTTTT
CASSLWTGEAEKLFF
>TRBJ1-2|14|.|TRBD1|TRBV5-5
TGTGCCAGCAGCTCTGTGACAGGGGTGTACGGCTACACCTTC
CASSSVTGVYGYTF
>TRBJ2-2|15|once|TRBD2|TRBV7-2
TGTGCCAGCAGCTTCTGGACTAGCGCGGCCGGGGAGCTGTTTTTT
CASSFWTSAAGELFF
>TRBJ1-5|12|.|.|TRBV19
TGTGCCAGTACCGAACAAGGTCAGCCCCAGCATTTT
CASTEQGQPQHF
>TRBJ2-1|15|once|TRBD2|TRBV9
TGTGCCAGCAGCGTAGGCCTAGCGGGAGTTGGTGAGCAGTTCTTC
CASSVGLAGVGEQFF
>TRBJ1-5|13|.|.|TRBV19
TGTGCCAGTAGAGGGCAGGCCGGGATAGCCCAGCATTTT
CASRGQAGIAQHF
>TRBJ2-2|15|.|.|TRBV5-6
TGTGCCAGCAGCAATATAAGGTTCCACCCGGCGGAGCTGTTTTTT
CASSNIRFHPAELFF
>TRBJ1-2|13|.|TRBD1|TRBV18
TGTGCCAGCTCCCGTGACAGGGACGATGGCTACACCTTC
CASSRDRDDGYTF
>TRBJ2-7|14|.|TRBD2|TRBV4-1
TGCGCCAGCAGCCAAGCTGGACTAGAACCCCCCCAGTACTTC
CASSQAGLEPPQYF
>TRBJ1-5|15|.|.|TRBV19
TGTGCCAGTAGTCTTCTCCGGGGGGGTGGTCAGCCCCAGCATTTT
CASSLLRGGGQPQHF
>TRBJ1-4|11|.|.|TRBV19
TGTGCCAGTATGGGGGGGGAAAAACTGTTTTTT
CASMGGEKLFF
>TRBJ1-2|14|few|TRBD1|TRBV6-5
TGTGCCAGCAGTGCCCGGGTAGGGGGCGAGGGCTACACCTTC
CASSARVGGEGYTF
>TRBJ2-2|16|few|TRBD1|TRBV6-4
TGTGCCAGCAGTGCCGCCACGACAGGGGACATCGGGGAGCTGTTTTTT
CASSAATTGDIGELFF
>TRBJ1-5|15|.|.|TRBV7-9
TGTGCCAGCAGCTTAGGGGGGTATAGCAATCAGCCCCAGCATTTT
CASSLGGYSNQPQHF
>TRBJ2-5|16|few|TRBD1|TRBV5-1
TGCGCCAGCAGCTTGGGGACAGGTCCCAAGATGGAGACCCAGTACTTC
CASSLGTGPKMETQYF
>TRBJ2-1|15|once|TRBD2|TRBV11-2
TGTGCCAGCAGCTTTATGGCGGGGGTTTACAATGAGCAGTTCTTC
CASSFMAGVYNEQFF
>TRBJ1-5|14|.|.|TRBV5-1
TGCGCCAGCAGCGTCGACAGTAGCAATCAGCCCCAGCATTTT
CASSVDSSNQPQHF